The T cell receptor beta chain under discussion was sequenced for a study of blood T cell repertoires in COVID-19. As originally analysed: By means of reference gene primer amplification, nucleated cell counts were estimated. TCRdb keeps only in-frame clones here, not all; method: immunoSEQ multiplex PCR. D and trimming were read from the DNA, whereas the V and J calls and clone size are those reported in that table. Of more than 20,000 clones listed, 80% are singletons. Trimming cost V 3 bases and J 0 bases, with 12 bases left between them. The length of the CDR3 is 17 residues. Germline V lookup: CDR1 SEHNR, CDR2 FQNEAQ (reference sequence).

This chain joins TRBV7-9 and TRBJ2-6; D gene uncertain. The sample consisted of peripheral blood. This sequence was found in a man between 60 and 75 years old with active COVID-19. CDR3 nucleotides: TGTGCCAGCAGCTTTAAACTCCAATACTCTGGGGCCAACGTCCTGACTTTC. Its translation: CASSFKLQYSGANVLTF. The complete variable domain, with remaining parts taken from reference TRBV7-9 and TRBJ2-6, reads DTGVSQNPRHKITKRGQNVTFRCDPISEHNRLYWYRQTLGQGPEFLTYFQNEAQLEKSRLLSDRFSAERPKGSFSTLEIQRTEQGDSAMYLCASSFKLQYSGANVLTFGAGSRLTVL.